These 18 T cell receptor beta chains were all obtained from the same sample, sequenced in a study of blood T cell repertoires in COVID-19. TCRdb's copy holds only in-frame clones and misses some; the assay was immunoSEQ multiplex PCR. Altogether 100,000 to 120,000 clones are present, 76% being singletons, with the ten largest covering about 3.7%. The sample comprised peripheral blood. The receptor source for this set is an elderly woman with acute or convalescent COVID-19.

The gene calls are TRBV27 and TRBJ1-3; 8 bases agree with TRBD1. Unmatched junction bases numbered 1, after V lost 5 bases and J lost 4 bases. CDR1 is MNHEY, CDR2 SMNVEV, per germline (reference sequence). This CDR3 contains 13 residues. Here the CDR3 reads CASSRDRGNTIYF. In DNA, the CDR3 is TGTGCCAGCAGTCGGGACAGGGGAAACACCATATATTTT.

The DNA of the CDR3 is TGTGCCAGTAGTATCCAAGGTGGAGGTGGCTACACCTTC. It specifies CASSIQGGGGYTF. The genes are TRBV19 and TRBJ1-2; D is undetermined. V lost 3 bases, J lost 7 bases, and 12 bases lay in between. The CDR3 is 13 residues long. The germline gives CDR1 LNHDA, CDR2 SQIVND (reference sequence).

This clone was counted only a few times. The rearrangement joins TRBV7-3 to TRBJ2-1, with 7 bases identical to TRBD1. Germline trimming cut 5 bases from V and 6 bases from J; bases unmatched to any gene: 7. CDR3 length: 14 amino acids. Per the germline V gene, CDR1 is SGHTA and CDR2 is FQGTGA. As DNA, the CDR3 is TGTGCCAGCAGCCCCACAGGGGCGATCAATGAGCAGTTCTTC. Translating gives CASSPTGAINEQFF.

The gene calls are TRBV4-1 and TRBJ1-5; 8 bases line up with TRBD1. The ends lost 1 base at V and 3 bases at J; junction bases unmatched: 8. Germline CDR1 and CDR2: MGHRA and YSYEKL. The CDR3 loop spans 17 amino acids. CDR3 in amino acids: CASSQGPTGGNNQPQHF. The CDR3 DNA reads as TGCGCCAGCAGCCAAGGCCCCACAGGGGGTAACAATCAGCCCCAGCATTTT.

The chain carries TRBV10-3 and TRBJ1-5; TRBD1 aligns across 7 bases. The CDR3 sequence is 15 residues long. The V gene end was trimmed by 2 bases and the J gene end by 7 bases; junction bases not matched to a gene: 8. CDR1 and CDR2 from the germline V gene are ENHRY and SYGVKD. CDR3 in amino acids: CAISERSRGEQPQHF. CDR3 DNA sequence: TGTGCCATCAGTGAGCGATCCAGGGGGGAACAGCCCCAGCATTTT.

This clone appeared once. The chain is built from TRBV7-9 and TRBJ1-2; 9 bases are shared with TRBD1. CDR1 and CDR2 from the germline V gene are SEHNR and FQNEAQ (reference sequence). The junction had 2 bases not matched to a gene; V was cut back by 5 bases and J by 1 base. The CDR3 loop spans 14 amino acids. CDR3 coding DNA: TGTGCCAGCAGCCAGACAGGGGGTAACTATGGCTACACCTTC. Its protein product is CASSQTGGNYGYTF.

This rearrangement joins TRBV6-5 to TRBJ2-7; tentative D call: TRBD1 (6 bases). Germline V lookup: CDR1 MNHEY, CDR2 SVGAGI. The V and J ends lost 7 bases and 4 bases respectively, with 17 bases between them. The CDR3 consists of 14 residues. CDR3 loop: CASTSGQYVYEQYF. The CDR3 nucleotides read TGTGCCAGCACCTCTGGACAGTATGTTTACGAGCAGTACTTC.

The genes are TRBV19 and TRBJ1-2, with D maybe TRBD1 (5 bases). The germline V gene encodes CDR1 LNHDA and CDR2 SQIVND (reference sequence). The CDR3 has 14 amino acids. Trimming left V 5 bases short and J 4 bases short, with 14 bases between. The CDR3 nucleotides are TGTGCCAGTAGTCCTCCCAGGGTTCCCTATGGCTACACCTTC. This translates into CASSPPRVPYGYTF.

The genes are TRBV5-4 and TRBJ1-2, with 8 bases identical to TRBD1. V lost 4 bases to trimming and J lost 8 bases; unmatched junction nucleotides: 10. CDR1 is SGHNT, CDR2 YYREEE, per germline (reference sequence). This CDR3 region has 14 residues. DNA of the CDR3: TGTGCCAGCAGCCCCGACAGGGGATTAGGCGGCTACACCTTC. This translates into CASSPDRGLGGYTF.

The chain combines TRBV5-6 with TRBJ1-2, with TRBD1 matching over 7 bases. V lost 0 bases and J lost 8; bases outside the gene matches: 13. The CDR3 runs to 16 residues. Germline CDR1 and CDR2: SGHDT and YYEEEE. CDR3: CASSLVGDRVIDGYTF. The CDR3 bases are TGTGCCAGCAGCTTGGTGGGCGACAGGGTAATCGACGGCTACACCTTC.

The V call is TRBV27, the J call TRBJ2-7; 9 bases are a match to TRBD1. This CDR3 has 15 amino acids. CDR1 is MNHEY, CDR2 SMNVEV, per germline (reference sequence). Trimming at V came to 3 bases and at J to 2 bases, leaving 5 bases not matched to a gene. For the CDR3, the DNA is TGTGCCAGCAGTTTCCGGGACAGGGCCGCCTACGAGCAGTACTTC. This sequence encodes CASSFRDRAAYEQYF.

V usage is TRBV18 and J usage is TRBJ1-3, with TRBD1 matching 8 bases. The length of the CDR3 is 16 residues. Germline V gene lookup returns CDR1 KGHSH and CDR2 LQKENI. Trimming removed 3 bases from V and 6 bases from J; junction bases left unmatched: 10. CDR3: CASSPTMTGVKNTIYF. As DNA, the CDR3 is TGTGCCAGCTCACCGACAATGACAGGGGTCAAAAACACCATATATTTT.

The chain is built from TRBV20-1 and TRBJ1-5; 9 bases are shared with TRBD1. This CDR3 has 15 residues. In germline, CDR1 is DFQATT, CDR2 SNEGSKA (reference sequence). Losses at the gene ends were 3 bases for V and 7 bases for J; bases not matched to a gene: 10. The CDR3 spells CSASGSGQGGQPQHF. The CDR3 DNA is TGCAGTGCTAGTGGGTCGGGACAGGGTGGACAGCCCCAGCATTTT.

This chain links TRBV5-1 with TRBJ2-3; perhaps TRBD2 as D (5 bases). V was pared by 3 bases and J by 2 bases, with 16 bases between. The V gene's germline CDR1 is SGHRS and CDR2 YFSETQ. This CDR3 comprises 16 residues. For the CDR3, the DNA is TGCGCCAGCAGCTCCGGACTGACCTCGGACACAGATACGCAGTATTTT. It yields the protein CASSSGLTSDTDTQYF.

This clone appeared a few times. This chain joins TRBV29-1 and TRBJ1-6, with D perhaps matching TRBD1 (5 bases). Deletions cut 4 bases from V and 9 bases from J, with 13 bases between. CDR3 length: 13 residues. Germline assignment: CDR1 SQVTM and CDR2 ANQGSEA. Here the CDR3 reads CSVGRDEGSPLHF. The CDR3 DNA sequence: TGCAGCGTTGGGAGGGACGAGGGTTCACCCCTCCACTTT. The entire variable domain, with the rest obtained from reference TRBV29-1 and TRBJ1-6, is as follows: SAVISQKPSRDICQRGTSLTIQCQVDSQVTMMFWYRQQPGQSLTLIATANQGSEATYESGFVIDKFPISRPNLTFSTLTVSNMSPEDSSIYLCSVGRDEGSPLHFGNGTRLTVT.

The genes are TRBV6-1 and TRBJ1-5; 10 bases fit TRBD1. J gave up 6 bases and V 0 bases, and 8 bases lay outside the gene matches. Looked up from germline, CDR1 is MNHNS and CDR2 is SASEGT. The CDR3 extends over 17 amino acids. The CDR3 spells CASSEALRQGAFQPQHF. The CDR3 coding sequence is TGTGCCAGCAGTGAAGCGCTTCGACAGGGGGCATTTCAGCCCCAGCATTTT.

The CDR3 DNA sequence: TGTGCCAGCAGCCCGACAGGTCAAGAGACCCAGTACTTC. Its translation is CASSPTGQETQYF. The J gene is TRBJ2-5, the V gene TRBV16; the D gene is possibly TRBD1 (6 bases). Between the trimmed V and J ends, which lost 4 bases and 2 bases, there was a span of 8 bases. CDR3 length: 13 residues. The V gene's germline CDR1 is KGHSY and CDR2 FQNENV.

This rearrangement joins TRBV19 to TRBJ2-1; D might be TRBD2 (6 bases). V dropped 3 bases and J dropped 1 base, with 10 bases sitting between them. CDR3 length: 15 amino acids. The germline gives CDR1 LNHDA, CDR2 SQIVND (reference sequence). CDR3 in amino acids: CASSIGRRSYNEQFF. The CDR3 DNA sequence: TGTGCCAGTAGTATCGGGAGAAGGTCCTACAATGAGCAGTTCTTC.